This T cell receptor beta chain is drawn from a study of T cells after yellow fever vaccination. It was through 5'RACE template switching that TCR cDNA was made, with a universal primer site and UMIs added. TCRdb passed the 5' RACE reads through MiXCR, listing each CDR3 protein once. The table includes approximately 160,000 distinct CDR3 sequences, approximately 9.7% detected once. In the case of this clonotype: Its cognate antigen is unknown.

Whole-study results and caveats: The study re-detected most primary-vaccination clones after the booster (approximately 96% CD4, roughly 90% CD8). The bulk population could contribute abundant contaminating clonotypes to FACS-sorted repertoires. Clonotype sharing between CD4 and CD8 compartments was small.

There are 14 residues in the CDR3. The germline gives CDR1 MGHRA, CDR2 YSYEKL. The ends lost 0 bases at V and 3 bases at J; junction bases unmatched: 2. The source of this sequence is a man aged 18-30 years who received the YFV17D yellow fever vaccine. This chain links TRBV4-1 with TRBJ2-7, with 7 bases that match TRBD1. The sequencing here drew on CD8+ T cells sorted from PBMCs, taken 45 days after the yellow fever booster vaccination. CDR3 sequence reads: CASSQEAGGYEQYF. The CDR3 DNA follows: TGCGCCAGCAGCCAAGAAGCAGGGGGCTACGAGCAGTACTTC.